The 8 T cell receptor beta chains listed next were all sequenced from one sample in a study of beta chain features in type 1 diabetes. Every bit of the isolated RNA underwent reverse transcription, so sequencing read expressed TCRB transcripts. Only in-frame clones appear in the TCRdb table, and some are missing; sequencing was by immunoSEQ multiplex PCR. The sample gives 350,000 to 450,000 clones, approximately 16% of which show up once; approximately 0.02% is in the top ten. The sample was naive CD4+ T cells from blood. Receptors were obtained from a woman between 18 and 29 years old in good health.

The chain joins TRBV11-3 to TRBJ2-4, with D possibly TRBD1 on 5 matching bases. V lost 5 bases to trimming and J lost 1 base, with 9 bases between them. The CDR3 has 14 amino acids. The V gene's germline CDR1 is SGHNT and CDR2 YENEEA. CDR3: CASSPKGAKNIQYF. The CDR3 DNA reads as TGTGCCAGCAGCCCAAAGGGGGCCAAAAACATTCAGTACTTC.

The rearrangement links TRBV5-1 to TRBJ1-2, with 8 bases fitting TRBD1. The CDR3 has 14 amino acids. Germline values: CDR1 SGHRS, CDR2 YFSETQ. Trimming at V came to 3 bases and at J to 2 bases, leaving 3 bases not matched to a gene. The CDR3 here is CASSSDRANYGYTF. The CDR3 DNA reads as TGCGCCAGCAGCTCGGACAGGGCGAACTATGGCTACACCTTC.

V usage is TRBV7-9 and J usage is TRBJ2-7; D possibly corresponds to TRBD1 (5 bases). The CDR3 extends over 13 amino acids. Germline V gene sequence: CDR1 SEHNR, CDR2 FQNEAQ (reference sequence). Trimming removed 2 bases from V and 6 bases from J, with 11 bases in between. DNA for the CDR3: TGTGCCAGCAGCTTAATGGGTCAGGGCGAGCAGTACTTC. Translated: CASSLMGQGEQYF.

This clone has just a few counts. V and J are TRBV30 and TRBJ2-3; TRBD2 aligns across 9 bases. Trimming removed 0 bases from V and 5 bases from J; junction bases left unmatched: 9. Germline V gene lookup returns CDR1 GTSNPN and CDR2 SVGIG (reference sequence). CDR3 length equals 16 residues. The chain's CDR3 is CAWSVRDSGRLDTQYF. Here the CDR3 DNA reads TGTGCCTGGAGTGTACGTGATAGCGGGAGACTAGATACGCAGTATTTT.

The chain employs TRBV28 and TRBJ2-3; D gene ambiguous. CDR3 length equals 12 residues. Germline CDR1 and CDR2: MDHEN and SYDVKM. The V gene lost 7 bases and the J gene lost 2 bases, with 7 bases spanning the gap. CDR3 sequence (DNA): TGTGCCAGCAACGGGTTCACAGATACGCAGTATTTT. This encodes CASNGFTDTQYF.

This clone has a handful of counts. The V call is TRBV29-1, the J call TRBJ1-4, with 11 bases identical to TRBD1. The CDR3 consists of 13 residues. Germline trimming cut 7 bases from V and 7 bases from J; bases unmatched to any gene: 5. Germline V lookup: CDR1 SQVTM, CDR2 ANQGSEA. As DNA, the CDR3 is TGCAGCGGCAAGGGACAGGGGGTTGAAAAACTGTTTTTT. It yields the protein CSGKGQGVEKLFF.

The V gene is TRBV28, the J gene TRBJ2-6; D remains ambiguous. Per the germline V gene, CDR1 is MDHEN and CDR2 is SYDVKM. V gave up 6 bases and J gave up 4 bases, with 16 bases separating them. This CDR3 region has 16 residues. CDR3: CASRLRETTGANVLTF. In DNA, the CDR3 is TGTGCCAGCAGGCTGAGAGAGACAACCGGGGCCAACGTCCTGACTTTC.

V gene TRBV6-5 combines with J gene TRBJ1-3, with TRBD1 identical over 7 bases. The CDR3 runs 16 residues. Germline-derived CDR1 and CDR2 are MNHEY and SVGAGI. With V trimmed by 0 bases and J by 5 bases, 7 bases remained unmatched. This CDR3 is CASSYSLTGRRNTIYF. DNA of the CDR3: TGTGCCAGCAGTTACTCGTTGACAGGGCGTCGAAACACCATATATTTT.